A selection of T cell receptor beta chains follows, all from one sample in a study of cytomegalovirus exposure and HLA in healthy donors. Libraries were prepared by immunoSEQ multiplex PCR; TCRdb keeps only in-frame clonotypes and omits some of them. The sample includes about 82,000 clones, approximately 82% of them seen just once. Sequences were obtained from PBMCs. The receptors were sampled from a man aged 70 or older in good health and CMV-seropositive. The CDR3 runs from the conserved cysteine through the conserved F or W. The D gene is left open where the match is weak. A row's size may be missing; if present it is once, few, many or a size class.

d_gene: .
v_gene: TRBV7-2
abundance: .
j_gene: TRBJ2-5
CDR3aa: CASSFIWVARGQETQYF
CDR3nt: TGTGCCAGCAGCTTCATATGGGTGGCCAGGGGTCAAGAGACCCAGTACTTC

d_gene: .
v_gene: TRBV5-6
abundance: .
j_gene: TRBJ1-6
CDR3aa: CASSFEQFTPTSPLHF
CDR3nt: TGTGCCAGCAGCTTTGAACAGTTCACTCCGACCTCACCCCTCCACTTT

d_gene: .
v_gene: TRBV19
abundance: .
j_gene: TRBJ1-4
CDR3aa: CASSTRQSNEKLFF
CDR3nt: TGTGCCAGTAGTACCCGACAGTCTAATGAAAAACTGTTTTTT

d_gene: .
v_gene: TRBV10-3
abundance: .
j_gene: TRBJ1-3
CDR3aa: CAIRGRTGNSGNTIYF
CDR3nt: TGTGCCATCAGGGGCCGGACGGGAAACTCTGGAAACACCATATATTTT

d_gene: TRBD2
v_gene: TRBV9
abundance: once
j_gene: TRBJ2-3
CDR3aa: CASSTGLAGAPGTQYF
CDR3nt: TGTGCCAGCAGCACGGGACTAGCGGGAGCCCCGGGGACGCAGTATTTT

d_gene: .
v_gene: TRBV5-1
abundance: .
j_gene: TRBJ2-3
CDR3aa: CASGPRRGGPEDTQYF
CDR3nt: TGCGCCAGCGGCCCTAGGAGGGGGGGACCCGAAGATACGCAGTATTTT

d_gene: .
v_gene: TRBV2
abundance: once
j_gene: TRBJ1-2
CDR3aa: CASKGDTSNYGYTF
CDR3nt: TGTGCCAGCAAGGGGGACACCTCTAACTATGGCTACACCTTC

d_gene: TRBD1
v_gene: TRBV20-1
abundance: .
j_gene: TRBJ1-1
CDR3aa: CSATEGARAFF
CDR3nt: TGCAGTGCTACCGAGGGGGCAAGAGCTTTCTTT

d_gene: .
v_gene: TRBV25-1
abundance: once
j_gene: TRBJ1-6
CDR3aa: CASSADSFFNSPLHF
CDR3nt: TGTGCCAGCAGTGCCGACAGCTTCTTTAATTCACCCCTCCACTTT

d_gene: .
v_gene: TRBV28
abundance: .
j_gene: TRBJ1-2
CDR3aa: CASTVRGYGYTF
CDR3nt: TGTGCCAGCACAGTCCGGGGATATGGCTACACCTTC

d_gene: TRBD1
v_gene: TRBV5-4
abundance: .
j_gene: TRBJ2-1
CDR3aa: CASRFAGTGGFDEQFF
CDR3nt: TGTGCCAGCAGGTTCGCTGGTACAGGGGGCTTCGATGAGCAGTTCTTC

d_gene: TRBD1
v_gene: TRBV2
abundance: .
j_gene: TRBJ1-1
CDR3aa: CASSAEQGPYTEAFF
CDR3nt: TGTGCCAGCAGTGCGGAACAGGGGCCTTACACTGAAGCTTTCTTT

d_gene: .
v_gene: TRBV29-1
abundance: once
j_gene: TRBJ2-7
CDR3aa: CSVESGSYEQYF
CDR3nt: TGCAGCGTTGAGAGCGGCTCCTACGAGCAGTACTTC

d_gene: .
v_gene: TRBV5-1
abundance: .
j_gene: TRBJ2-3
CDR3aa: CASSLDYTTKRDTQYF
CDR3nt: TGCGCCAGCAGCTTGGACTACACCACCAAAAGAGATACGCAGTATTTT

d_gene: TRBD2
v_gene: TRBV4-3
abundance: .
j_gene: TRBJ2-7
CDR3aa: CASSQGVGRGLYEQYF
CDR3nt: TGCGCCAGCAGCCAAGGCGTAGGGAGGGGACTATACGAGCAGTACTTC

d_gene: TRBD1
v_gene: TRBV2
abundance: .
j_gene: TRBJ1-5
CDR3aa: CASQDRGNQPQHF
CDR3nt: TGTGCCAGCCAGGACAGGGGCAATCAGCCCCAGCATTTT

d_gene: .
v_gene: TRBV5-1
abundance: .
j_gene: TRBJ2-3
CDR3aa: CASSPSGVETDTQYF
CDR3nt: TGCGCCAGCAGCCCCTCAGGGGTTGAGACAGATACGCAGTATTTT

d_gene: TRBD1
v_gene: TRBV18
abundance: .
j_gene: TRBJ1-2
CDR3aa: CASSRQGTPNYGYTF
CDR3nt: TGTGCCAGCTCCCGACAGGGCACCCCTAACTATGGCTACACCTTC

d_gene: .
v_gene: TRBV5-1
abundance: .
j_gene: TRBJ1-6
CDR3aa: CASSPGVFYNSPLHF
CDR3nt: TGCGCCAGCAGCCCCGGGGTATTCTATAATTCACCCCTCCACTTT

d_gene: TRBD1
v_gene: TRBV5-1
abundance: .
j_gene: TRBJ1-1
CDR3aa: CASSGTGEYTEAFF
CDR3nt: TGCGCCAGCAGCGGGACAGGGGAATACACTGAAGCTTTCTTT

d_gene: TRBD1
v_gene: TRBV2
abundance: .
j_gene: TRBJ1-4
CDR3aa: CASRMTGWGEKLFF
CDR3nt: TGTGCCAGCAGGATGACAGGGTGGGGTGAAAAACTGTTTTTT

d_gene: .
v_gene: TRBV19
abundance: .
j_gene: TRBJ2-7
CDR3aa: CASSIDRLGSYEQYF
CDR3nt: TGTGCCAGTAGTATAGATAGGCTCGGGTCCTACGAGCAGTACTTC

d_gene: TRBD1
v_gene: TRBV4-2
abundance: .
j_gene: TRBJ1-4
CDR3aa: CASSQVGQVHEKLFF
CDR3nt: TGTGCCAGCAGCCAAGTCGGACAGGTCCATGAAAAACTGTTTTTT

d_gene: .
v_gene: TRBV10-3
abundance: .
j_gene: TRBJ2-7
CDR3aa: CAISERDKKGEQYF
CDR3nt: TGTGCCATCAGTGAGCGGGACAAAAAGGGCGAGCAGTACTTC

d_gene: .
v_gene: TRBV5-1
abundance: .
j_gene: TRBJ2-3
CDR3aa: CASSLDGRTSTDTQYF
CDR3nt: TGCGCCAGCAGCTTGGACGGCCGGACTAGCACAGATACGCAGTATTTT

d_gene: .
v_gene: TRBV5-1
abundance: .
j_gene: TRBJ1-1
CDR3aa: CASSFRGAEAFF
CDR3nt: TGCGCCAGCAGCTTCCGGGGGGCTGAAGCTTTCTTT